The TCR beta chain under discussion was sequenced for a study of T cell responses to AZD1222 COVID-19 vaccine (dated by TCRdb to the early 2020s). For the study in its entirety: AZD1222 recipients whose second dose came at about 4 weeks and those whose second dose came at about 12 weeks were combined into one group, since spike-specific TCR depth and breadth did not differ between the two schedules. TCR sequencing was performed for over 230 trial participants, of whom 200 to 220 were given two doses of AZD1222 and approximately 26 were given two doses of MenACWY control vaccine. Trial participants were enrolled by age into subgroups of 18-55, 56-69 and 70-plus years, and about 150, 27 and 61 TCR-sequenced participants, respectively, were included in these subgroups.

This clone was seen ten or more times. Its recognized antigen is unknown. The sample holds no much larger clone one base away, and base qualities are not on file. The research as a whole found: The 56-69-year group was small, and its depth increase did not reach significance, likely because of low power. Participants were mostly white British and included more females than males, and it was suggested by the authors that clonal diversity may have been underestimated. Conclusions about previously exposed vaccinees are limited because only six or seven AZD1222 recipients were SARS-CoV-2 seropositive at baseline. Reportedly, almost half of the unique spike-specific TCRs recognized epitopes lying outside the regions that are mutated in the B.1.351 and B.1.1.7 variants. The vaccine-associated CD4 TCRs covered the entire spike protein, and the dominant responses fell in regions 160-218 and 743-854. Spike-specific TCR breadth and depth rose significantly after two AZD1222 doses compared with day 0 and with MenACWY recipients. Because no day 14 peak-response samples were available, the repertoires could be characterized only after the peak T cell response.

The sample's time point, from its label and the paper: baseline before first vaccination. Vaccinee samples were obtained from the UK trials COV001 and COV002, which included a single-blind randomized controlled phase 2/3 trial of AZD1222 (ChAdOx1 nCoV-19) in healthy adults. For TCRbeta chain sequencing, PBMC samples were collected from trial participants at day 0 and at day 28 after the second dose. V lost 3 bases and J lost 4 bases, and the count of bases not matched to a germline gene is 11. The cysteine opens and the phenylalanine closes a CDR3 of 17 amino acids. The CDR3 DNA has 51 bases and is translated from base 1. CDR1 and CDR2 are read off the germline V gene as SGHDN and FVKESK. The CDR3 regions of human TCRbeta chains were analyzed by immunosequencing. The original methods were these. TCRs in the repertoires were compared against a reference library of SARS-CoV-2-specific TCRs that had been generated with the MIRA antigen-specificity platform. Breadth meant the fraction of unique TCRs that were SARS-CoV-2-associated, whereas depth meant the fraction of total T cells that were SARS-CoV-2-associated. Each spike-specific TCR was assigned to its reactive spike region and to a CD4 or CD8 class using the MIRA data. Log10-transformed breadth and depth values were compared by one-way ANOVA with Sidak's multiple comparisons tests. TCRdb took over this immuneACCESS table, retaining in-frame rearrangements with V and J assigned. Such tables are incomplete; in checked studies, under half of the missing clones stem from an unresolved V gene, and the remainder is unexplained. That table supplies the V and J calls and clone size; D and trimming were determined from the DNA. For this sample there are approximately 160,000 clones; over 75% appear just once. The ten largest make up about 1.6% of the sample.

Sequenced material: peripheral blood, taken on day 0 of AZD1222 vaccination. The sequence was obtained from an adult in good health. The chain links TRBV14 with TRBJ2-7, and 11 bases in between align with TRBD2. The CDR3 is CASSHTTSGDPNYEQYF. The base sequence is TGTGCCAGCAGCCACACGACTAGCGGGGACCCAAATTACGAGCAGTACTTC.